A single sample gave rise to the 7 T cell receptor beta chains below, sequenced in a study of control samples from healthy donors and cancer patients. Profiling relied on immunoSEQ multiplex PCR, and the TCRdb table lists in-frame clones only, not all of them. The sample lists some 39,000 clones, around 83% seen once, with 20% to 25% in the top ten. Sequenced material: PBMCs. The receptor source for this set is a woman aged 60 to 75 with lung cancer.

The CDR3: CASSGSEGGLSAGNTIYF. The CDR3 nucleotides are TGTGCCAGCAGCGGAAGCGAGGGGGGCCTATCGGCTGGAAACACCATATATTTT. The rearrangement uses TRBV9 and TRBJ1-3; D possibly corresponds to TRBD1 (6 bases). Looked up from germline, CDR1 is SGDLS and CDR2 is YYNGEE. The CDR3 is 18 amino acids. The V end lost 3 bases, the J end lost 2 bases, and 21 bases lay between the germline ends.

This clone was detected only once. The CDR3 loop is CASSPLGPETQYF. CDR3 sequence (DNA): TGTGCCAGCAGCCCCTTGGGCCCAGAGACCCAGTACTTC. The V call is TRBV7-2, the J call TRBJ2-5, with D hard to call. The germline V gene has CDR1 SGHTA and CDR2 FQGNSA. The CDR3 length is 13 residues. Trimming shortened V by 5 bases and J by 4 bases, and 11 bases separated the two germline ends.

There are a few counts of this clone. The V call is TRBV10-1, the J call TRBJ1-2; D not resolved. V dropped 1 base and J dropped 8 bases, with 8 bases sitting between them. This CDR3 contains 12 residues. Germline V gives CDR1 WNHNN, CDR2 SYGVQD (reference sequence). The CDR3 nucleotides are TGCGCCAGCAGTGAGTTAGGGAGGGGCTACACCTTC. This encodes CASSELGRGYTF.

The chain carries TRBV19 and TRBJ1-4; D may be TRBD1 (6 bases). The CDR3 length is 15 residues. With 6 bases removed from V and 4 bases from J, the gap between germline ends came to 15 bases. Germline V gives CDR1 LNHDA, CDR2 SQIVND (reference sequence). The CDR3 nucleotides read TGTGCCAGTAGGGACCGGGACATTGATAATGAAAAACTGTTTTTT. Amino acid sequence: CASRDRDIDNEKLFF.

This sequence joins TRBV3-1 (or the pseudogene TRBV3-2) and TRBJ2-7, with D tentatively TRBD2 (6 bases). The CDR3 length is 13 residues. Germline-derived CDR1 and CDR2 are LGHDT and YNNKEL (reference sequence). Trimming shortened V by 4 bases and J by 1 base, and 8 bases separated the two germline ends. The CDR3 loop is CASSRGTSYEQYF. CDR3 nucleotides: TGTGCCAGCAGCCGTGGGACTTCCTACGAGCAGTACTTC.

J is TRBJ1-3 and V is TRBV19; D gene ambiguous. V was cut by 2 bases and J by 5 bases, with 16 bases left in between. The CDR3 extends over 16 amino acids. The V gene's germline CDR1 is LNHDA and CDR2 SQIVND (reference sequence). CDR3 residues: CASSISGPVARNTIYF. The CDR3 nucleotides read TGTGCCAGTAGTATAAGCGGACCGGTAGCCAGAAACACCATATATTTT.

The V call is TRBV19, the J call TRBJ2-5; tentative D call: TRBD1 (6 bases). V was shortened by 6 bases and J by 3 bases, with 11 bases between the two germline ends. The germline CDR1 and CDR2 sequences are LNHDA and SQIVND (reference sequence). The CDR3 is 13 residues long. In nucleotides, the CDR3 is TGTGCCAGTAGGGCACAGGGCGAAGAGACCCAGTACTTC. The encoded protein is CASRAQGEETQYF.